The entry below gives a single T cell receptor (beta chain) sequence along with its context. This clonotype occurred many times. It lacks a known antigen. Base qualities were left out, and no much larger clone turns up one base away. The sample belongs to a study of low-dose radiotherapy and immunotherapy resistance in tumors (dated by TCRdb to about 2022). Regarding the study in general: Patients in Cohort 1 were given 0.5 Gy per fraction every 2 weeks, and the prescribed total PTV dose was 6.5 Gy. Patients in Cohort 2 were given 1 Gy per fraction every two weeks, for a total of 13 Gy across 26 weeks. Patients were given nivolumab as a 240 mg flat dose every two weeks and ipilimumab at 1 mg/kg every six weeks, with both drugs delivered intravenously. Every two weeks, patients got intravenous cyclophosphamide at 200 mg/m2, given one day ahead of each radiation and immunotherapy administration. Aspirin 300 mg was taken orally once daily by patients for four cycles, starting on cycle 1 day 1. The trial did not randomize participants into treatment groups. The translational analysis covered eight patients: three from the first dose cohort and the first five from the second dose cohort.

The time point label for this specimen denotes: after trial treatment. What the treatment or condition label conveys for this sample: LDRT plus nivolumab, ipilimumab, low-dose cyclophosphamide and aspirin (RACIN trial). The donors came from RACIN, which was a single-arm phase I dose-escalation trial that paired nivolumab and ipilimumab with aspirin, low-dose cyclophosphamide and low-dose radiotherapy. Patients were eligible if they had advanced solid tumors that were TIL-negative. This sample was sequenced with an Illumina HiSeq 2500. To make first-strand cDNA, Superscript III was used along with a set of TRAV- and TRBV-specific primers so that both the TCRalpha and TCRbeta chains were covered. A roughly 19-cycle PCR with Phusion amplified the TCRs, pairing a constant-region primer with the adapter that was attached to the V primers. The MessageAmp II aRNA Amplification Kit was used to amplify the isolated mRNA, with in vitro transcription run for about 15 hours at 37 degrees C. The Dynabeads mRNA DIRECT Purification Kit was used to isolate the mRNA for TCR sequencing. A second approximately 25-cycle Phusion PCR added indexed Illumina adapters, and products were purified with AMPure XP beads. In the source study's methods: Using custom Perl scripts, TCR sequences encoding the same protein were pooled, out-of-frame sequences were removed, and the abundance of each clonotype was computed. Any TCR sequence supported by only a single read was excluded from analysis. The metrics used to describe the repertoires included Shannon entropy, Gini index, clonality, richness, and the frequency of TCRs shared between repertoires. Using fastp trimming at Q25 and MiXCR clonotype assembly, TCRdb reanalyzed the public sequencing data and kept in-frame beta chains. Rows merge per CDR3 protein into single entries with the most common DNA and genes. The V and J calls come from TCRdb's annotation, not from the publication. The sample table contains 60,000 or so distinct CDR3 sequences; only one count was recorded for about 25% of them. Of the sample, 6.5% to 7% is held by the ten largest clones.

Measured from the cysteine to the phenylalanine, the CDR3 is 14 residues long. The CDR3 DNA has 42 bases and is translated from base 1. According to the germline V gene, CDR1 reads MGHDK and CDR2 reads SYGVNS. Relative to germline, V is 4 bases shorter and J is 3 bases shorter, with 13 bases between their ends. The sequence derives from a male donor with prostate cancer. The input for sequencing was PBMCs, taken after low-dose radiotherapy plus immunotherapy. The rearrangement combines TRBV25-1 with TRBJ2-7, with the D assignment possibly TRBD1 or TRBD2, given 5 matching bases for each. The encoded CDR3 is CASSGGGSDYEQYF. The nucleotides are TGTGCCAGCAGTGGTGGGGGATCCGACTACGAGCAGTACTTC.